The rows below give T cell receptor beta chains drawn from one sample of a study of blood T cells in healthy people across ages. TCRdb analysed the 5' RACE reads with MiXCR anew, one entry per CDR3 protein. The sample lists 1,800,000 or so distinct CDR3 sequences, more than 35% occurring once. The sequenced sample consisted of blood. These receptors were obtained from a human donor in good health. Both conserved end residues are part of each CDR3. Fields, in order: D gene, J gene, clone size, V gene, CDR3 protein, CDR3 DNA. The D gene is left open where the match is weak. Clone size appears in some rows only: once, few, many, or a class for an expanded clone.

TRBD2	TRBJ2-7	-	TRBV6-6	CASRGLAETFFSYEQYF	TGTGCCAGCAGGGGACTAGCAGAAACTTTTTTCTCCTACGAGCAGTACTTC
-	TRBJ1-2	-	TRBV4-3	CASSRSLFIGYTF	TGCGCCAGCAGCCGATCGTTGTTTATAGGCTACACCTTC
-	TRBJ1-5	-	TRBV5-1	CASSADPNQPQHF	TGCGCCAGCAGTGCCGACCCGAATCAGCCCCAGCATTTT
TRBD2	TRBJ2-3	-	TRBV7-2	CASSLGAGPDTQYF	TGTGCCAGCAGCTTAGGAGCGGGACCAGATACGCAGTATTTT
TRBD2	TRBJ2-7	-	TRBV10-3	CAISDRLAGGYEQYF	TGTGCCATCAGTGACCGACTAGCGGGGGGCTACGAGCAGTACTTC
-	TRBJ2-7	-	TRBV13	CASSFQGVNAYEQYF	TGTGCCAGCAGCTTTCAAGGAGTTAACGCCTACGAGCAGTACTTC
-	TRBJ1-2	few	TRBV7-2	CASSDPQRGTGYTF	TGTGCCAGCAGCGACCCACAAAGGGGCACTGGCTACACCTTC
-	TRBJ1-5	few	TRBV6-2/TRBV6-3	CASSYGSFQPQHF	TGTGCCAGCAGTTACGGCAGTTTCCAGCCCCAGCATTTT
-	TRBJ2-1	-	TRBV5-1	CASSLWGNNEQFF	TGCGCCAGCAGCTTGTGGGGAAACAATGAGCAGTTCTTC
TRBD1	TRBJ1-6	-	TRBV7-2	CASSLAIQGGIHF	TGTGCCAGCAGCTTAGCCATACAGGGGGGCATCCACTTT
-	TRBJ1-2	few	TRBV29-1	CSVESKSYGYTF	TGCAGCGTTGAGAGCAAGAGCTATGGCTACACCTTC
-	TRBJ1-2	few	TRBV6-6	CASRPHQSYGYTF	TGTGCCAGCAGACCTCACCAAAGCTATGGCTACACCTTC
TRBD1	TRBJ2-5	-	TRBV7-9	CASRHRGKETQYF	TGTGCCAGCAGACACAGGGGGAAAGAGACCCAGTACTTC
-	TRBJ2-7	few	TRBV3-1	CASSQDPVAYEQYF	TGTGCCAGCAGCCAAGACCCAGTCGCCTACGAGCAGTACTTC
-	TRBJ2-5	-	TRBV5-1	CASSKNRDLETQYF	TGCGCCAGCAGCAAAAACAGGGATCTGGAGACCCAGTACTTC
-	TRBJ2-7	few	TRBV7-2	CASSRDPVSSYEQYF	TGTGCCAGCAGCCGGGACCCAGTGAGCTCCTACGAGCAGTACTTC
TRBD2	TRBJ2-7	-	TRBV20-1	CSASQWASGGIDPYEQYF	TGCAGTGCTAGTCAGTGGGCTAGCGGGGGGATCGACCCCTACGAGCAGTACTTC
-	TRBJ2-1	-	TRBV6-2/TRBV6-3	CASSKRGDSYNEQFF	TGTGCCAGCTCCAAGAGGGGGGATTCCTACAATGAGCAGTTCTTC
-	TRBJ1-2	-	TRBV27	CASGTQGTFYGYTF	TGTGCCAGCGGTACACAGGGTACCTTCTATGGCTACACCTTC
-	TRBJ2-3	-	TRBV21-1	CASSPPGRGEIPCTDTQYF	TGTGCCAGTAGTCCCCCGGGGAGGGGCGAGATCCCCTGCACAGATACGCAGTATTTT
TRBD2	TRBJ2-5	once	TRBV6-1	CASILLRGGPGETQYF	TGTGCCAGCATTCTCCTACGGGGGGGCCCGGGAGAGACCCAGTACTTC
-	TRBJ1-2	-	TRBV7-2	CASSFSGTTYGYTF	TGCGCCAGCAGCTTTTCGGGGACGACCTATGGCTACACCTTC
TRBD1	TRBJ2-1	-	TRBV27	CASSLRGGREQFF	TGTGCCAGCAGTTTACGAGGGGGCAGAGAGCAGTTCTTC
-	TRBJ1-6	-	TRBV20-1	CSARWAGRSNSPLHF	TGCAGTGCTAGGTGGGCAGGGAGGAGTAATTCACCCCTCCACTTT
-	TRBJ2-6	few	TRBV27	CASSLVSTGANVLTF	TGTGCCAGCAGTTTAGTTAGCACTGGGGCCAACGTCCTGACTTTC
-	TRBJ1-6	few	TRBV15	CATSREGVRNSPLHF	TGTGCCACCAGCAGAGAGGGGGTGCGGAATTCACCCCTCCACTTT
-	TRBJ2-6	once	TRBV12-5	CASGRDSSGANVLTF	TGTGCTAGTGGCCGAGACAGCTCTGGGGCCAACGTCCTGACTTTC
-	TRBJ2-3	-	TRBV6-4	CASSESSALIDTQYF	TGTGCCAGCAGTGAGTCGTCAGCACTGATAGATACGCAGTATTTT
-	TRBJ1-2	-	TRBV20-1	CSMNPGVYTF	TGCAGTATGAATCCGGGGGTTTACACCTTC
-	TRBJ1-2	few	TRBV27	CASTIQLTNYGYTF	TGTGCCAGCACTATACAGCTGACAAACTATGGCTACACCTTC
-	TRBJ1-2	-	TRBV7-3	CASSSRDRNYGYTF	TGTGCCAGCAGCTCTCGGGACCGTAACTATGGCTACACCTTC
TRBD1	TRBJ2-5	-	TRBV20-1	CSAISDRGQETQYF	TGCAGTGCTATCTCGGACAGGGGCCAAGAGACCCAGTACTTC
-	TRBJ2-7	-	TRBV7-9	CASSPPKGGHPYEQYF	TGTGCCAGCAGCCCTCCTAAGGGGGGCCACCCCTACGAGCAGTACTTC
TRBD1	TRBJ1-4	-	TRBV7-9	CASSVTGGTAERGYEKLFF	TGTGCCAGCAGCGTCACAGGCGGGACAGCCGAAAGGGGTTACGAAAAACTGTTTTTT
-	TRBJ1-2	-	TRBV5-1	CASSGAGGKEPNYGYTF	TGCGCCAGCAGCGGGGCCGGGGGGAAGGAACCTAACTATGGCTACACCTTC
-	TRBJ2-2	once	TRBV5-1	CASSLEQRYTTGELFF	TGCGCCAGCAGCTTGGAACAGAGATATACCACGGGGGAGCTGTTTTTT
-	TRBJ2-3	-	TRBV20-1	CSARKGGGTDTQYF	TGCAGTGCCCGGAAGGGGGGGGGCACAGATACGCAGTATTTT
-	TRBJ2-7	once	TRBV10-3	CATSEREDGWPYEQYF	TGTGCCACCAGTGAGAGGGAGGACGGCTGGCCCTACGAGCAGTACTTC
TRBD1	TRBJ1-2	-	TRBV12-3/TRBV12-4	CASNRDRVLHGYTF	TGTGCCAGCAACCGGGACAGGGTTCTACATGGCTACACCTTC
TRBD2	TRBJ2-5	-	TRBV6-2/TRBV6-3	CASSWTSGAETQYF	TGTGCCAGCAGTTGGACTAGCGGGGCCGAGACCCAGTACTTC
-	TRBJ2-1	many	TRBV12-3/TRBV12-4	CAVEAGNRDEQFF	TGTGCCGTAGAGGCAGGGAATAGGGATGAGCAGTTCTTC
-	TRBJ2-7	-	TRBV7-2	CASSLLAAQSYEQYF	TGTGCCAGCAGCTTACTGGCGGCACAGTCCTACGAGCAGTACTTC
-	TRBJ1-2	few	TRBV29-1	CSVEKGDRYGYTF	TGCAGCGTTGAAAAGGGGGATAGGTATGGCTACACCTTC
-	TRBJ2-5	-	TRBV27	CASRRGHQETQYF	TGTGCCAGCAGGAGGGGACACCAAGAGACCCAGTACTTC
-	TRBJ2-5	few	TRBV29-1	CSVEDLGANNQYF	TGCAGCGTTGAAGATCTGGGTGCCAATAACCAGTACTTC
-	TRBJ1-1	-	TRBV12-3/TRBV12-4	CASSSEISYTEAFF	TGTGCCAGCAGTTCTGAGATTTCGTACACTGAAGCTTTCTTT
-	TRBJ1-5	-	TRBV24-1	CATSDFSGGLGSNQPQHF	TGTGCCACCAGTGATTTTTCCGGGGGGCTAGGGAGCAATCAGCCCCAGCATTTT
-	TRBJ2-1	-	TRBV9	CAGSSRAMSSYNEQFF	TGTGCCGGCAGCTCCCGGGCCATGAGCTCCTACAATGAGCAGTTCTTC